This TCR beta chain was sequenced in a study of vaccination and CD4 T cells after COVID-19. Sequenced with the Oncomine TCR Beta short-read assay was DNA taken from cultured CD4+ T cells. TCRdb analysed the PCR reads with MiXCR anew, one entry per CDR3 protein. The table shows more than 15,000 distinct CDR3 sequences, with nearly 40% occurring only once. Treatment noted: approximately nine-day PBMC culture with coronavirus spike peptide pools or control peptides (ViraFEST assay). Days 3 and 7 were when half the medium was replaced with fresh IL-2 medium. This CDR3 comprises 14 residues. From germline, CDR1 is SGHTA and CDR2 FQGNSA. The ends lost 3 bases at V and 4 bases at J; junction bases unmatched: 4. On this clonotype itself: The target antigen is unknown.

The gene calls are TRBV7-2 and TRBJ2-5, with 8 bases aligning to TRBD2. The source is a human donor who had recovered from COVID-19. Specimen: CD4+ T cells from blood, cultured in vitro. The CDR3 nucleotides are TGTGCCAGCAGCTTCTTTGCGGGAGGAGAGACCCAGTACTTC. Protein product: CASSFFAGGETQYF.